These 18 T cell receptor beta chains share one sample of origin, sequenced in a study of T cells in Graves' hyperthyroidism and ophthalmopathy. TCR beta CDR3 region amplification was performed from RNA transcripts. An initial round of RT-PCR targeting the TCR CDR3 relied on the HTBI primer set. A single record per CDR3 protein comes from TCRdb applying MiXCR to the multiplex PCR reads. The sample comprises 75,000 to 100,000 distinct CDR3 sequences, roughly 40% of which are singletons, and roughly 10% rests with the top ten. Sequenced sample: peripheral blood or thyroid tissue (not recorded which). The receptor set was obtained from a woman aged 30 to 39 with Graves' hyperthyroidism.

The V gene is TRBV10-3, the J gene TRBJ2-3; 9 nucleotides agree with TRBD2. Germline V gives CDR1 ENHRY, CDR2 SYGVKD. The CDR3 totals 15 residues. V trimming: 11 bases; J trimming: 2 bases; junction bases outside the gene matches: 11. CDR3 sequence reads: CASNSAGGPTDTQYF. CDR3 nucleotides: TGTGCCTCCAACTCAGCGGGAGGCCCCACAGATACGCAGTATTTT.

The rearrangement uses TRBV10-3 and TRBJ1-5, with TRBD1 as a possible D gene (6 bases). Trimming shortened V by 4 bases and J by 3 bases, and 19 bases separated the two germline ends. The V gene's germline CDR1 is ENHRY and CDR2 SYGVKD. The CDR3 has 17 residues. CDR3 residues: CAISASRGRRNNQPQHF. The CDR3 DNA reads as TGTGCCATCAGTGCTTCTCGGGGGCGCCGTAACAATCAGCCCCAGCATTTT.

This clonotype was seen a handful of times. CDR3 DNA sequence: TGTGCCAGCAGCTCGGGACCCCCAGGGGGCGAGCAGTACTTC. This translates into CASSSGPPGGEQYF. The rearrangement links TRBV7-6 to TRBJ2-7; 7 nucleotides agree with TRBD1. The CDR3 length is 14 residues. Per germline, CDR1 SGHVS and CDR2 FNYEAQ. V lost 4 bases to trimming and J lost 6 bases; unmatched junction nucleotides: 9.

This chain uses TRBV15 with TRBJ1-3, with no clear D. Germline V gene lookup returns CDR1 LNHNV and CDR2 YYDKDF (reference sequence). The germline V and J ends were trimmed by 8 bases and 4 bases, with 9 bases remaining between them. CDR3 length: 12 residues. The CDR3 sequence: CATSGSGNTIYF. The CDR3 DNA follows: TGTGCCACCTCGGGCTCAGGAAACACCATATATTTT.

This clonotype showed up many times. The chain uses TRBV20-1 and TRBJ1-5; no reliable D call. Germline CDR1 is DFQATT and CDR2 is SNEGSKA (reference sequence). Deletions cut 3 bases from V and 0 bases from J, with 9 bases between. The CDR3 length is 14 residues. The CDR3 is CSASVAPSNQPQHF. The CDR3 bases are TGCAGTGCTAGTGTAGCACCTAGCAATCAGCCCCAGCATTTT.

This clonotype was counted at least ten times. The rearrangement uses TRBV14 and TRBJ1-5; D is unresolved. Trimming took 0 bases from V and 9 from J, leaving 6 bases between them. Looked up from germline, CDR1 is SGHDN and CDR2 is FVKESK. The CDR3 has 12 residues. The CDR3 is CASSQDCGPQHF. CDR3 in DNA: TGTGCCAGCAGCCAAGATTGCGGGCCCCAGCATTTT. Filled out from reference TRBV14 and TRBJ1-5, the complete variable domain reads EAGVTQFPSHSVIEKGQTVTLRCDPISGHDNLYWYRRVMGKEIKFLLHFVKESKQDESGMPNNRFLAERTGGTYSTLKVQPAELEDSGVYFCASSQDCGPQHFGDGTRLSIL.

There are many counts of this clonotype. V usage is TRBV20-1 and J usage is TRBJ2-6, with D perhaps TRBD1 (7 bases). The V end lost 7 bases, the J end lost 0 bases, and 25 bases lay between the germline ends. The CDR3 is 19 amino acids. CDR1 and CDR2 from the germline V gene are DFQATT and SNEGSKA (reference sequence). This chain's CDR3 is CSVSPGGGGIYSGANVLTF. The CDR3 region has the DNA TGCAGTGTATCACCCGGCGGAGGGGGCATCTACTCTGGGGCCAACGTCCTGACTTTC.

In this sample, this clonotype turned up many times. This CDR3 is CASSLEEGGRDYYGYTF. CDR3 in DNA: TGTGCCAGCAGCTTAGAAGAGGGGGGCCGGGATTACTATGGCTACACCTTC. This chain connects TRBV7-2 to TRBJ1-2; TRBD1 is a possible D gene (6 bases). The ends were cut back, 1 base at V and 3 bases at J, with 18 bases in the middle. Germline V gene lookup returns CDR1 SGHTA and CDR2 FQGNSA. The CDR3 totals 17 residues. The variable domain in full, completed from reference TRBV7-2 and TRBJ1-2, reads GAGVSQSPSNKVTEKGKDVELRCDPISGHTALYWYRQSLGQGLEFLIYFQGNSAPDKSGLPSDRFSAERTGGSVSTLTIQRTQQEDSAVYLCASSLEEGGRDYYGYTFGSGTRLTVV.

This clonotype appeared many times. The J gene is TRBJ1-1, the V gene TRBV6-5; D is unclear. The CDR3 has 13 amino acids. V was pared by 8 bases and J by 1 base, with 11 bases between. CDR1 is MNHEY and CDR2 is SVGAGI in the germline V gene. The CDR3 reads CASPAGRNTEAFF. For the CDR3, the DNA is TGTGCCAGCCCCGCAGGCCGGAACACTGAAGCTTTCTTT.

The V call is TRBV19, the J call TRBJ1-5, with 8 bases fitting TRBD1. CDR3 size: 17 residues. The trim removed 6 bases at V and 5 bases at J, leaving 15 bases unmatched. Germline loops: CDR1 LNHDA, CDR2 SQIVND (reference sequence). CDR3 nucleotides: TGTGCCAGTAGCATTCGGACAGGGAACCTCTACGATCAGCCCCAGCATTTT. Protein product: CASSIRTGNLYDQPQHF. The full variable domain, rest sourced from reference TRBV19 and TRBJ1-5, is DGGITQSPKYLFRKEGQNVTLSCEQNLNHDAMYWYRQDPGQGLRLIYYSQIVNDFQKGDIAEGYSVSREKKESFPLTVTSAQKNPTAFYLCASSIRTGNLYDQPQHFGDGTRLSIL.

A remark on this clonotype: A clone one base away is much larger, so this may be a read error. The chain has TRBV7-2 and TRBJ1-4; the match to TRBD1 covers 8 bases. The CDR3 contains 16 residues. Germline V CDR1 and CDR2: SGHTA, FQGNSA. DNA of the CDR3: TGTGCCAGCAGCCCAGGGGGCGTTGGGAATAATCAAAAACTGTTTTTT. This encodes CASSPGGVGNNQKLFF.

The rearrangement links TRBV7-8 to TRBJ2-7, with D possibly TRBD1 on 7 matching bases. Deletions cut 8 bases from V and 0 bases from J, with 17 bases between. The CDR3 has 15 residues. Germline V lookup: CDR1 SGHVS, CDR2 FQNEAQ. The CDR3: CASSPAGGSSYEQYF. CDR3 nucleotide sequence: TGTGCCAGCTCACCAGCAGGGGGGAGCTCCTACGAGCAGTACTTC. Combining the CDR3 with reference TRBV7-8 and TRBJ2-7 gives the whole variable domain GAGVSQSPRYKVAKRGQDVALRCDPISGHVSLFWYQQALGQGPEFLTYFQNEAQLDKSGLPSDRFFAERPEGSVSTLKIQRTQQEDSAVYLCASSPAGGSSYEQYFGPGTRLTVT.

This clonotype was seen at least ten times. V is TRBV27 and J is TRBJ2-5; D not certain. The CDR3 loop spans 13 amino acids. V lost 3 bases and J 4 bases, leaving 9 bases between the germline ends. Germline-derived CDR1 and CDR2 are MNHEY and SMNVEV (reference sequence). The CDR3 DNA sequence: TGTGCCAGCAGTTTCAGTGGCGGAGAGACCCAGTACTTC. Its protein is CASSFSGGETQYF.

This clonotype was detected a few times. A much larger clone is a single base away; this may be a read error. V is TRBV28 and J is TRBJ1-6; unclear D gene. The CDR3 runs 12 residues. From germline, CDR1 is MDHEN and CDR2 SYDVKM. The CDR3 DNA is TGTGCCAGCAGTATATGGGCGTCACCCCTCCACTTT. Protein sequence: CASSIWASPLHF.

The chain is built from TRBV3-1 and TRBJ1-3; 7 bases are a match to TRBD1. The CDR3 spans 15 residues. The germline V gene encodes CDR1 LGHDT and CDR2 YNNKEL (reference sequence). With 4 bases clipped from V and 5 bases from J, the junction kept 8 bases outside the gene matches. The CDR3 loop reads CASSPAGGRRNTIYF. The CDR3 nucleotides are TGTGCCAGCAGCCCGGCAGGGGGAAGGAGAAACACCATATATTTT.

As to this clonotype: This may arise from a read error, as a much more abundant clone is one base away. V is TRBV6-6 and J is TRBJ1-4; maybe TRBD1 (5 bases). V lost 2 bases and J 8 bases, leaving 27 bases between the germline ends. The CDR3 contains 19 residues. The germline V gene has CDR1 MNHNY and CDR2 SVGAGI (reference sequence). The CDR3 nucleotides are TGTGCCAGCAGTTACGACTCTCCGGGACCGGGAAGGAGGAGGGAAAAACTGTTTTTT. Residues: CASSYDSPGPGRRREKLFF.

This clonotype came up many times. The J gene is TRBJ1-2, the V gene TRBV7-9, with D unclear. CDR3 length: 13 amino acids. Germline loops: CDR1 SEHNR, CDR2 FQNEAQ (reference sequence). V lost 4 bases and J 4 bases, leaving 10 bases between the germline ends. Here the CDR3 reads CASSSTVSYGYTF. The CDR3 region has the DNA TGTGCCAGCAGCTCTACGGTTTCCTATGGCTACACCTTC. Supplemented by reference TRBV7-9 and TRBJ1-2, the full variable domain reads DTGVSQNPRHKITKRGQNVTFRCDPISEHNRLYWYRQTLGQGPEFLTYFQNEAQLEKSRLLSDRFSAERPKGSFSTLEIQRTEQGDSAMYLCASSSTVSYGYTFGSGTRLTVV.

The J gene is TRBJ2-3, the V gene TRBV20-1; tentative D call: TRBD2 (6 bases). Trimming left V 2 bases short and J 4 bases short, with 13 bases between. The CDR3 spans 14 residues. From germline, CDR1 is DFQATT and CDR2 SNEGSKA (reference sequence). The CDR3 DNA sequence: TGCAGTGCTAGAACCGGGGGAGTGTCAGATACGCAGTATTTT. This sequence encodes CSARTGGVSDTQYF.